This T cell receptor beta chain was retrieved from a study of beta chain features in type 1 diabetes (dated by TCRdb to the late 2010s). About the full investigation: Mean age, gender distribution, total cell number and subset yield did not differ between patients and healthy donors. A total of about 100,000,000 sorted cells were examined across all samples, and RNA yield correlated strongly with the number of cells per subset. The study compared the TCRB repertoires of sorted circulating CD4+ T cell subsets in recently diagnosed type 1 diabetes patients with those in matched healthy donors. Whereas all 30 or so donors provided naive and central memory subsets, regulatory and stem cell-like memory subsets were isolated from just 8 patients and roughly 8 healthy donors.

In the case of this clone: What antigen it recognizes has not been identified. The record has no base qualities; no much larger clone is one base away.

The High Capacity cDNA Reverse Transcription Kit was used to reverse transcribe all of the isolated RNA, meaning that expressed TCRB transcripts were what got sequenced. Deep immunoSEQ sequencing was applied to naive, central memory and regulatory T cell samples, giving an average of roughly 3.5 million total reads per sample. Sorted cells were lysed in RLT buffer and RNA was extracted with DNase-treated RNeasy Micro or Mini kits, depending on cell number. To prevent cross-contamination, every cell subset was processed on its own, while patient and healthy donor samples were processed together. The immunoSEQ multiplex PCR was used to amplify TCRB sequences from cDNA, generating 87-bp fragments that spanned the CDR3 region. Sequencing of the amplicons was performed on the Illumina HiSeq platform. Turning to the authors' computational methods: PCR bias was computationally corrected using synthetic template baselines, reads within Hamming distance 2 were collapsed, and singletons that could not be merged were discarded. By aligning reads against IMGT, V, D and J genes, CDR3 length, and insertions or deletions at six rearrangement sites were assigned. Clonotype counts were normalized to sorted cell number within each subset before computing true diversity and Gini coefficients with the tcR R package. The overlap coefficient, calculated on TCRB nucleotide sequences, was used to quantify repertoire sharing. TCRdb took over this immuneACCESS table, retaining in-frame rearrangements with V and J assigned. Such tables are incomplete; in checked studies, under half of the missing clones stem from an unresolved V gene, and the remainder is unexplained. V, J and clone size are taken as reported in that table, and D and trimming were inferred from the DNA itself. The sample table lists some 150,000 clones, more than 9.5% of them with a count of one. The top ten constitute over 2% of the sample.

The germline V gene (reference sequence) sets CDR1 to SEHNR and CDR2 to FQNEAQ. The CDR3 contains 11 residues, cysteine and phenylalanine counted. Just the 33-base CDR3 DNA is kept, in frame starting at base 1. The V and J ends are trimmed by 3 bases and 5 bases, leaving 4 bases between them. Each donor gave one peripheral blood draw, averaging approximately 0.12 L, which was collected into heparinised tubes. Using a panel that included CD45RO, CCR7, CD25, CD127, CD95 and CD27, naive, central memory, regulatory and stem cell-like memory CD4+ T cells were sorted on a BD FACSAria II. A purity above 95% was achieved for all sorted populations. PBMCs were isolated right away by Lymphoprep density gradient centrifugation and were stained directly, without culture. Samples were stained and sorted in pairs, with one healthy donor and one patient per experiment, so that batch effects were minimized. Beyond this particular receptor, the publication reports: A moderate but significant shortening of TCRB CDR3 length was observed in type 1 diabetes patients in all four CD4+ subsets. Naive, central memory and regulatory TCRB repertoires appeared to be more similar among patients than among healthy donors. Sequencing cDNA rather than genomic DNA could over-represent highly expressing activated cells, although activation and CD3 levels did not differ between groups. Because the HLA sub-analyses included only small numbers of individuals, any influence of HLA type on TCRB rearrangement was left unresolved. At VDJ recombination sites, type 1 diabetes patients had fewer insertions and more deleted nucleotides, which implies abnormalities in thymic rearrangement. Shorter templates might be favored by PCR, yet because patient and control samples were amplified and corrected together, any such skew would affect both groups equally.

Rearrangement joined TRBV7-9 to TRBJ1-2; the D gene remains uncertain. Sequenced material: central memory CD4+ T cells from blood. The clonotype comes from a man aged 18 to 29 in good health. The bases are TGTGCCAGCAGCTTGGCATATGGCTACACCTTC. It translates to CASSLAYGYTF.